This TCR beta chain was observed in a study of T-cell reconstitution after alpha-beta-depleted transplantation in children. Researchers prepared the TCRbeta library using unique molecular identifiers, the study reports. TCRdb reprocessed the PCR reads with MiXCR, giving one entry per CDR3 protein. Counted here are 580,000 or so distinct CDR3 sequences, around 23% occurring once; the ten biggest clones make up 13% to 15%. Worth noting for this clonotype: The target antigen is unknown.

Trimming removed 3 bases from V and 2 bases from J; junction bases left unmatched: 4. The CDR3 has 14 residues. The V gene's germline CDR1 is GTSNPN and CDR2 SVGIG (reference sequence). Findings of the study overall: Reports say that about two months after transplant, the alpha-beta T cells came out of several hundred graft clones that had expanded.

The J gene is TRBJ2-3, the V gene TRBV30, with TRBD1 matching 8 bases. This sample comprised PBMCs, mostly from graft donor cells, obtained 360 days after TCRalphabeta/CD19-depleted stem cell transplant. The receptor was isolated from a boy under two years old who had a stem cell transplant for acute myeloid leukemia, so the T cells may come from the graft donor. The CDR3 nucleotides read TGTGCCTGGAGCCAGGGGGCCTTCACAGATACGCAGTATTTT. Translating gives CAWSQGAFTDTQYF.